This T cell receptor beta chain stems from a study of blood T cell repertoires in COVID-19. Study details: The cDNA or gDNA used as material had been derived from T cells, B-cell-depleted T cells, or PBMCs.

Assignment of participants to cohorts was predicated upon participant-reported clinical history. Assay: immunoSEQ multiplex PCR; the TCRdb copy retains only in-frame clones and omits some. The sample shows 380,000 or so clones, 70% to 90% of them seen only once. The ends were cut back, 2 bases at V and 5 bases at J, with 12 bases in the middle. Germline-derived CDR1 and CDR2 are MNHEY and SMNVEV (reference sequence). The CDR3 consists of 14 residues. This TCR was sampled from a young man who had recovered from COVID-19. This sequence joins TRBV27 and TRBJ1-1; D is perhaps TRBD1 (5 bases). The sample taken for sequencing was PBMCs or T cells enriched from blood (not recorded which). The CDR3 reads CASSLDPRGTEAFF. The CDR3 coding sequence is TGTGCCAGCAGTTTAGACCCAAGGGGAACTGAAGCTTTCTTT.